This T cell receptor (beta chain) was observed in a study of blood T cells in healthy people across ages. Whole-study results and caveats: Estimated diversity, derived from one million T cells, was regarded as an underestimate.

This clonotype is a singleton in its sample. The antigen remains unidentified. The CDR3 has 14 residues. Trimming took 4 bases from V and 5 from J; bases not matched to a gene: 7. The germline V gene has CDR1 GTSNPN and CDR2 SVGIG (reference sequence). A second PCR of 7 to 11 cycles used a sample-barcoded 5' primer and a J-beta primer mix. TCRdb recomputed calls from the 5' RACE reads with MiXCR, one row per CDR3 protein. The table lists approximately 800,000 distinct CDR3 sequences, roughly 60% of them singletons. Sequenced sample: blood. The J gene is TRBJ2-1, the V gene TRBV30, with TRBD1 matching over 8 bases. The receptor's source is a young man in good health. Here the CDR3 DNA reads TGTGCCTGGAACGCCTGGGACAGGAACAATGAGCAGTTCTTC. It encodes CAWNAWDRNNEQFF.